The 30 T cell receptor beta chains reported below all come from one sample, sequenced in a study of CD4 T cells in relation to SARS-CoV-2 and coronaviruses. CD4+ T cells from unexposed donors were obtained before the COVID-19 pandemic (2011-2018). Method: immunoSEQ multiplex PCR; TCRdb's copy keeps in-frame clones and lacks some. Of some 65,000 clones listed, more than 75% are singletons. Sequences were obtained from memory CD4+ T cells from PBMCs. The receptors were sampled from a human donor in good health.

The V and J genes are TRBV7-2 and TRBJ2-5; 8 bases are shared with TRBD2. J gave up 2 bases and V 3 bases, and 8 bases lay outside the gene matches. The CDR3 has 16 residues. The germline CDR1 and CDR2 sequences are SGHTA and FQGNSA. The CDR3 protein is CASSLRGSGAQETQYF. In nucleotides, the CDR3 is TGTGCCAGCAGCTTGCGGGGTAGCGGGGCACAAGAGACCCAGTACTTC. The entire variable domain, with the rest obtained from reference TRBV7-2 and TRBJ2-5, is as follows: GAGVSQSPSNKVTEKGKDVELRCDPISGHTALYWYRQSLGQGLEFLIYFQGNSAPDKSGLPSDRFSAERTGGSVSTLTIQRTQQEDSAVYLCASSLRGSGAQETQYFGPGTRLLVL.

The CDR3 is CASRAGTGGYEQYF. In DNA, the CDR3 is TGTGCCAGCAGGGCCGGGACAGGGGGCTACGAGCAGTACTTC. The chain joins TRBV7-9 to TRBJ2-7; 11 positions agree with TRBD1. The germline gives CDR1 SEHNR, CDR2 FQNEAQ (reference sequence). This CDR3 spans 14 amino acids. With V trimmed by 6 bases and J by 3 bases, 4 bases remained unmatched. Supplemented by reference TRBV7-9 and TRBJ2-7, the full variable domain reads DTGVSQNPRHKITKRGQNVTFRCDPISEHNRLYWYRQTLGQGPEFLTYFQNEAQLEKSRLLSDRFSAERPKGSFSTLEIQRTEQGDSAMYLCASRAGTGGYEQYFGPGTRLTVT.

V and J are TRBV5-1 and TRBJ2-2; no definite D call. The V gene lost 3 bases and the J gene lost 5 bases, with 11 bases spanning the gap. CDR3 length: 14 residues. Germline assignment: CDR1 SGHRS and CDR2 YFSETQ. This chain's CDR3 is CASSSTGRTGELFF. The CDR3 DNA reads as TGCGCCAGCAGCTCCACGGGCCGGACCGGGGAGCTGTTTTTT.

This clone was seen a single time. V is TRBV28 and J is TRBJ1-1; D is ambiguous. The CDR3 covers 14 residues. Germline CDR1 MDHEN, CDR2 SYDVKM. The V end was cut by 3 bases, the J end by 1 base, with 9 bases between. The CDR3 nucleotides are TGTGCCAGCAGTTTTAAAGGCGGGAACACTGAAGCTTTCTTT. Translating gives CASSFKGGNTEAFF.

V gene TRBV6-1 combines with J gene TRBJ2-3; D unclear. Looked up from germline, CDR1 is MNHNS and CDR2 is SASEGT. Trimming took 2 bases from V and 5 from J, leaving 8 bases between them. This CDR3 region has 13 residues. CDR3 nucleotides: TGTGCCAGCAGTGAATGGGCTCAAGATACGCAGTATTTT. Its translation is CASSEWAQDTQYF.

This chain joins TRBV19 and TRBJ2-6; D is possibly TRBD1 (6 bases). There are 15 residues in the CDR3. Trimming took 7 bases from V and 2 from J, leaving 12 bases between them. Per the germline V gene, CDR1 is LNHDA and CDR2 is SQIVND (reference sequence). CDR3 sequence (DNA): TGTGCCAGTATCTCCAACAGGGCTGGGGCCAACGTCCTGACTTTC. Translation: CASISNRAGANVLTF.

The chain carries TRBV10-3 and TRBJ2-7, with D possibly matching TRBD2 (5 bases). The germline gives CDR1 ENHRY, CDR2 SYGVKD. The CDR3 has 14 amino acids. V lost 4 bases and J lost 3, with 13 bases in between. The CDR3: CAISGGADGYEQYF. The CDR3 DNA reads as TGTGCCATCAGTGGTGGAGCGGACGGCTACGAGCAGTACTTC.

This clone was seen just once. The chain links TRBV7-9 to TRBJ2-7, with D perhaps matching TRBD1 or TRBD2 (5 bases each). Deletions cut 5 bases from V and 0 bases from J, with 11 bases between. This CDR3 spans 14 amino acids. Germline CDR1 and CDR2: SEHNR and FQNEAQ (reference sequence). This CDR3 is CASSGRDRSYEQYF. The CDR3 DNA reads TGTGCCAGCAGCGGCCGGGACCGCTCCTACGAGCAGTACTTC. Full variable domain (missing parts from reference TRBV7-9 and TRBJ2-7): DTGVSQNPRHKITKRGQNVTFRCDPISEHNRLYWYRQTLGQGPEFLTYFQNEAQLEKSRLLSDRFSAERPKGSFSTLEIQRTEQGDSAMYLCASSGRDRSYEQYFGPGTRLTVT.

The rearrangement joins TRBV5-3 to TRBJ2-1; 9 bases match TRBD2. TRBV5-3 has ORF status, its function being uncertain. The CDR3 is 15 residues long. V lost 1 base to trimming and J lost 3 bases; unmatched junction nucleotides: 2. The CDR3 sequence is CARSLQAGGYNEQFF. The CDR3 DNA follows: TGTGCCAGAAGCTTGCAAGCGGGAGGCTACAATGAGCAGTTCTTC.

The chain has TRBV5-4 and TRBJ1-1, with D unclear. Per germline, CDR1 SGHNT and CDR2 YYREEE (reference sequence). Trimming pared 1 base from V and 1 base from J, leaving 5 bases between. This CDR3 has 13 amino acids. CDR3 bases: TGTGCCAGCAGCTTGTCCAGGAACACTGAAGCTTTCTTT. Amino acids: CASSLSRNTEAFF.

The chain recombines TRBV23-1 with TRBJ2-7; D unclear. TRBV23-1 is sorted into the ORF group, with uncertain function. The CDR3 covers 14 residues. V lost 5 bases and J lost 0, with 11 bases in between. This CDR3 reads CASSAMLPSYEQYF. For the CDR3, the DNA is TGCGCCAGCAGTGCCATGCTCCCCTCCTACGAGCAGTACTTC.

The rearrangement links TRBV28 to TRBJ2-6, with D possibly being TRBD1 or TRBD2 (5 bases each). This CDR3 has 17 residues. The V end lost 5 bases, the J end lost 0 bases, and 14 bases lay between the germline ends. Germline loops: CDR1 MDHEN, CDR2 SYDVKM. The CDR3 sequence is CASSGFQGVSGANVLTF. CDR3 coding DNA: TGTGCCAGCAGTGGTTTTCAGGGAGTCTCTGGGGCCAACGTCCTGACTTTC.

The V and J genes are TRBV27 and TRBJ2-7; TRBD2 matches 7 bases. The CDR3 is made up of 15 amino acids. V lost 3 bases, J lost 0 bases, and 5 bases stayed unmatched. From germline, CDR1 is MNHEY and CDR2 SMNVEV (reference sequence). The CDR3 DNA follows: TGTGCCAGCAGTTTTAGTGGCGGGAGCTCCTACGAGCAGTACTTC. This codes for CASSFSGGSSYEQYF.

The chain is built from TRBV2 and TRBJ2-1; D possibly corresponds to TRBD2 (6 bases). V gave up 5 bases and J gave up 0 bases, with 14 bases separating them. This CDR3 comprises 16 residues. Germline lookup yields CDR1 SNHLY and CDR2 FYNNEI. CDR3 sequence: CASSFTGVSSYNEQFF. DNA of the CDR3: TGTGCCAGCAGTTTTACGGGGGTCAGCTCCTACAATGAGCAGTTCTTC.

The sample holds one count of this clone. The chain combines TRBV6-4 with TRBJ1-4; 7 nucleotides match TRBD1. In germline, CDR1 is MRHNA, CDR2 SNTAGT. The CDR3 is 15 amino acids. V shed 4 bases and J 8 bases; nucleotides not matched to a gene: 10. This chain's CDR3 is CASSALGTAGEKLFF. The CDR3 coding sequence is TGTGCCAGCAGTGCTCTCGGGACAGCTGGGGAAAAACTGTTTTTT.

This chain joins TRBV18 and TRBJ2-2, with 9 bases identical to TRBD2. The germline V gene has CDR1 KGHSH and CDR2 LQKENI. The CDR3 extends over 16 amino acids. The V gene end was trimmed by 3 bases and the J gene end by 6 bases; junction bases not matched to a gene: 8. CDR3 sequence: CASSPSAGGPAGELFF. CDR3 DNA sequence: TGTGCCAGCTCACCCTCGGCGGGGGGGCCTGCCGGGGAGCTGTTTTTT.

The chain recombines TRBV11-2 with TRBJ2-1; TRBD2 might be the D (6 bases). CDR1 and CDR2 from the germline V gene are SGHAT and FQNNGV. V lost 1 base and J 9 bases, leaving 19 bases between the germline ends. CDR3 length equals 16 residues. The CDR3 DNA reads TGTGCCAGCAGCTTAGCTTCGGGGAGGACCTTAGGTGAGCAGTTCTTC. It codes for CASSLASGRTLGEQFF.

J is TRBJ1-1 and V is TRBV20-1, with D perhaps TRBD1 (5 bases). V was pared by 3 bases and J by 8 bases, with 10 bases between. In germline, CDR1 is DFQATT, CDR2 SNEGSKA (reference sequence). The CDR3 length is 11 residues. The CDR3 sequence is CSASGHAEAFF. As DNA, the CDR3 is TGCAGTGCTAGCGGACATGCGGAAGCTTTCTTT.

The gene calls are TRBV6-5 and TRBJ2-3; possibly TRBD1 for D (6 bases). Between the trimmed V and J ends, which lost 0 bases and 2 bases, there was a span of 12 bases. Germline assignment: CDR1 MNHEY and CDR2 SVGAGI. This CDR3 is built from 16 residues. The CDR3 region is CASSYSITGTTDTQYF. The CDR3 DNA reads TGTGCCAGCAGTTACTCGATTACAGGGACCACAGATACGCAGTATTTT.

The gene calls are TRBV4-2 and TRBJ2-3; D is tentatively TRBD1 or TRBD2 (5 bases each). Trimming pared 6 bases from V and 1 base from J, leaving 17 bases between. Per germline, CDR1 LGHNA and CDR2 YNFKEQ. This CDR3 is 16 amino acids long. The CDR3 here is CASRQRAGTGTDTQYF. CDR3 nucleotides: TGTGCCAGCAGACAAAGGGCTGGGACGGGCACAGATACGCAGTATTTT.

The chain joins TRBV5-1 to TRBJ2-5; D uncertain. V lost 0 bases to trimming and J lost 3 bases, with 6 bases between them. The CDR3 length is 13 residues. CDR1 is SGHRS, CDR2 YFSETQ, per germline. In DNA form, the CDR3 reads TGCGCCAGCAGCTTGGGGCTCGAAGAGACCCAGTACTTC. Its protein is CASSLGLEETQYF.

The CDR3 region has the DNA TGTGCCAGCAGCAACTGGACAGCCTCCTACGAGCAGTACTTC. Amino acid sequence: CASSNWTASYEQYF. V usage is TRBV11-2 and J usage is TRBJ2-7, with D tentatively TRBD1 (6 bases). This CDR3 is built from 14 residues. Trimming cost V 5 bases and J 0 bases, with 11 bases left between them. Per germline, CDR1 SGHAT and CDR2 FQNNGV.

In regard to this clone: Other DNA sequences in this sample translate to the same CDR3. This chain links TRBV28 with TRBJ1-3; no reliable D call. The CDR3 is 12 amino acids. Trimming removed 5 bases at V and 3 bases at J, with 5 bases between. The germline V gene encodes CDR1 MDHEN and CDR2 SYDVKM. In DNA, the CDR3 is TGTGCCAGCAGTCCACGTGGAAACACCATATATTTT. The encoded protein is CASSPRGNTIYF.

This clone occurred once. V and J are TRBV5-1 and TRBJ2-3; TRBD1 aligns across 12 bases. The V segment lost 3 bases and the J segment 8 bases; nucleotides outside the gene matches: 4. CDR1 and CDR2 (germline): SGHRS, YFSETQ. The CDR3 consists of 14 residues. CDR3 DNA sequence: TGCGCCAGCAGCTCCGGGACAGGGGGCGGTACGCAGTATTTT. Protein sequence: CASSSGTGGGTQYF. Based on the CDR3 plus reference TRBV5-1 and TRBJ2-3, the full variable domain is KAGVTQTPRYLIKTRGQQVTLSCSPISGHRSVSWYQQTPGQGLQFLFEYFSETQRNKGNFPGRFSGRQFSNSRSEMNVSTLELGDSALYLCASSSGTGGGTQYFGPGTRLTVL.

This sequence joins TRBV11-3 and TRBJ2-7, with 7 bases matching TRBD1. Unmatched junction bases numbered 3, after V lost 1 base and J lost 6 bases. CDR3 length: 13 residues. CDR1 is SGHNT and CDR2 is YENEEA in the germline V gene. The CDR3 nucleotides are TGTGCCAGCAGCTTAGGGACAGGCCTCGAGCAGTACTTC. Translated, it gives CASSLGTGLEQYF.

The chain's CDR3 is CASQQGYNEQFF. CDR3 in DNA: TGTGCCAGCCAACAGGGCTACAATGAGCAGTTCTTC. The gene calls are TRBV3-1 (or the pseudogene TRBV3-2) and TRBJ2-1, with a weak D call TRBD1 (6 bases). Germline V gene data show CDR1 as LGHDT and CDR2 as YNNKEL (reference sequence). Trimming removed 8 bases from V and 3 bases from J, with 8 bases in between. The CDR3 loop spans 12 amino acids.

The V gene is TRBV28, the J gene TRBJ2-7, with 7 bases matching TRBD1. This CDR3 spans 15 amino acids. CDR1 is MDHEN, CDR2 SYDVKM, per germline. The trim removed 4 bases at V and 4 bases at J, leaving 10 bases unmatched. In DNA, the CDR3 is TGTGCCAGCAGTTCCGGGACAGTGTACCTTTACGAGCAGTACTTC. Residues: CASSSGTVYLYEQYF.

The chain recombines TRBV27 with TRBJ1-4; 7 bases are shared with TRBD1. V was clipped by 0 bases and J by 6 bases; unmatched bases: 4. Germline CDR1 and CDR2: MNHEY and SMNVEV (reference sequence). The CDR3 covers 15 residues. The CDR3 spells CASSLSTGWYEKLFF. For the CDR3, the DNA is TGTGCCAGCAGTTTATCGACAGGGTGGTATGAAAAACTGTTTTTT.

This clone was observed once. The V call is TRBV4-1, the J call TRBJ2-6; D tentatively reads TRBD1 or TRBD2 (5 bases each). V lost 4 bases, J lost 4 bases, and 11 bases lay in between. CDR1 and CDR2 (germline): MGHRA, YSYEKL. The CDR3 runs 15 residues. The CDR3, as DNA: TGCGCCAGCAGCCTCGACGGGGCCGGGGCCAACGTCCTGACTTTC. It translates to CASSLDGAGANVLTF.

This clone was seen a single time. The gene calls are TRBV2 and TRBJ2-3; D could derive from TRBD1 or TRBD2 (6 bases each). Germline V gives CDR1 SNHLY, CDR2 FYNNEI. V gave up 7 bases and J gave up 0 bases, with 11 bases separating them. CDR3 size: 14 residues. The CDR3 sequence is CASKGGRSTDTQYF. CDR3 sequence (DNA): TGTGCCAGCAAGGGGGGCCGTAGCACAGATACGCAGTATTTT. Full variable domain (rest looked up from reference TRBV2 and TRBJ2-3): EPEVTQTPSHQVTQMGQEVILRCVPISNHLYFYWYRQILGQKVEFLVSFYNNEISEKSEIFDDQFSVERPDGSNFTLKIRSTKLEDSAMYFCASKGGRSTDTQYFGPGTRLTVL.